Listed here are 19 T cell receptor beta chains from one sample, sequenced in a study of early T cells in non-severe SARS-CoV-2 infection. Each CDR3 protein is one row after TCRdb ran MiXCR on the 5' RACE reads. The data contain some 70,000 distinct CDR3 sequences, less than 9.5% of them seen just once; the ten biggest clones take up roughly 3%. Sequencing used whole blood. Source of these receptors: an adult who was a healthcare worker with PCR-confirmed SARS-CoV-2 infection or an uninfected control (not recorded which).

This clonotype was counted at least ten times. The chain combines TRBV2 with TRBJ2-5; maybe TRBD1 (5 bases). Germline loops: CDR1 SNHLY, CDR2 FYNNEI. The CDR3 extends over 16 amino acids. Between the trimmed V and J ends, which lost 1 base and 1 base, there was a span of 13 bases. In DNA, the CDR3 is TGTGCCAGCAGTGAAGGTGGGGCGCCTGCCCAAGAGACCCAGTACTTC. As protein: CASSEGGAPAQETQYF. The full variable domain, completed using reference TRBV2 and TRBJ2-5, is EPEVTQTPSHQVTQMGQEVILRCVPISNHLYFYWYRQILGQKVEFLVSFYNNEISEKSEIFDDQFSVERPDGSNFTLKIRSTKLEDSAMYFCASSEGGAPAQETQYFGPGTRLLVL.

This clonotype was picked up many times. The chain links TRBV12-3 or TRBV12-4 to TRBJ2-2, with a tentative D call TRBD1 (5 bases). V lost 7 bases to trimming and J lost 3 bases, with 15 bases between them. This CDR3 has 15 amino acids. The CDR3 sequence is CASTSGRAHTGELFF. The DNA of the CDR3 is TGTGCCAGCACCTCCGGCAGGGCTCACACCGGGGAGCTGTTTTTT.

This clonotype has just one count. The chain is built from TRBV6-2 or TRBV6-3 and TRBJ2-7; perhaps D is TRBD1 or TRBD2 (5 bases each). The CDR3 is 16 amino acids. Trimming removed 2 bases from V and 7 bases from J, with 21 bases in between. The V gene's germline CDR1 is MNHEY and CDR2 SVGEGT. Here the CDR3 DNA reads TGTGCCAGCAGTTACGACTACCCCGGGACCACCCGGGAGCAGTACTTC. It encodes CASSYDYPGTTREQYF.

This clonotype was seen a single time. The CDR3 DNA reads as TGTGCCAGCACTAGGGGGACAGGGGTCACCGGGGAGCTGTTTTTT. It is translated as CASTRGTGVTGELFF. The chain joins TRBV12-3 or TRBV12-4 to TRBJ2-2; 10 bases agree with TRBD1. The CDR3 runs 15 residues. The trim removed 7 bases at V and 4 bases at J, leaving 6 bases unmatched.

This clonotype was seen more than once but under ten times. V usage is TRBV29-1 and J usage is TRBJ2-3; a weak D match, TRBD2 (6 bases). CDR3 length equals 14 residues. Germline V CDR1 and CDR2: SQVTM, ANQGSEA. The V and J ends lost 6 bases and 0 bases respectively, with 13 bases between them. This chain's CDR3 is CSVGMGGSTDTQYF. The CDR3 DNA sequence: TGCAGCGTAGGAATGGGGGGAAGCACAGATACGCAGTATTTT.

This clonotype was seen at least ten times. This chain uses TRBV29-1 with TRBJ2-3; D gene uncertain. Between the trimmed V and J ends, which lost 1 base and 0 bases, there was a span of 17 bases. CDR1 and CDR2 (germline): SQVTM, ANQGSEA. The CDR3 is made up of 17 amino acids. CDR3 loop: CSVEGAVEHPSTDTQYF. DNA of the CDR3: TGCAGCGTTGAAGGGGCGGTCGAGCATCCTAGCACAGATACGCAGTATTTT.

The J gene is TRBJ2-3, the V gene TRBV5-5; either TRBD1 or TRBD2 may fit D (6 bases each). This CDR3 has 15 residues. The V gene lost 0 bases and the J gene lost 8 bases, with 16 bases spanning the gap. Germline V gene data show CDR1 as SGHKS and CDR2 as YYEKEE (reference sequence). The CDR3 DNA is TGTGCCAGCAGCTTGGAGCCGGGGGCGGTTTCTACGCAGTATTTT. The encoded protein is CASSLEPGAVSTQYF.

This clonotype was picked up many times. DNA of the CDR3: TGTGCCAGCAGCTTAGCCAGCGACGGGGAGCTGTTTTTT. Its translation: CASSLASDGELFF. V and J are TRBV7-6 and TRBJ2-2; D unresolved. Germline V gene sequence: CDR1 SGHVS, CDR2 FNYEAQ. The CDR3 length is 13 residues. Trimming pared 0 bases from V and 7 bases from J, leaving 6 bases between. The full variable domain, with the rest looked up from reference TRBV7-6 and TRBJ2-2, is GAGVSQSPRYKVTKRGQDVALRCDPISGHVSLYWYRQALGQGPEFLTYFNYEAQQDKSGLPNDRFSAERPEGSISTLTIQRTEQRDSAMYRCASSLASDGELFFGEGSRLTVL.

V and J are TRBV12-3 or TRBV12-4 and TRBJ1-3; 9 bases map to TRBD1. J lost 9 bases, V lost 7 bases, and 10 bases had no gene match. The CDR3 runs to 14 residues. CDR3 DNA: TGTGCCAGCATTCAGACAGGGGGAGGTGGCACCATATATTTT. It yields the protein CASIQTGGGGTIYF.

This clonotype was counted only a few times. V is TRBV3-1 and J is TRBJ2-7; 7 bases fit TRBD2. Germline CDR1 LGHDT, CDR2 YNNKEL (reference sequence). The CDR3 runs 12 residues. V shed 8 bases, J shed 3 bases, and the junction held 4 bases outside the gene matches. This CDR3 reads CASGDYIYEQYF. Here the CDR3 DNA reads TGTGCCAGCGGGGACTATATCTACGAGCAGTACTTC.

The chain couples TRBV5-1 to TRBJ2-5, with 11 bases identical to TRBD1. Germline CDR1 and CDR2: SGHRS and YFSETQ. Germline trimming cut 4 bases from V and 4 bases from J; bases unmatched to any gene: 3. The CDR3 contains 14 residues. CDR3 protein: CASSPDRGLETQYF. The CDR3, as DNA: TGCGCCAGCAGCCCGGACAGGGGGCTAGAGACCCAGTACTTC.

The rearrangement links TRBV5-4 to TRBJ2-5, with 12 nucleotides matching TRBD2. The trim removed 0 bases at V and 3 bases at J, leaving 0 bases unmatched. Germline V CDR1 and CDR2: SGHNT, YYREEE (reference sequence). CDR3 length: 15 amino acids. The CDR3 protein is CASSLGTSGEETQYF. The CDR3 DNA sequence: TGTGCCAGCAGCTTGGGGACTAGCGGGGAAGAGACCCAGTACTTC.

This clonotype occurred many times. The chain employs TRBV7-8 and TRBJ2-5, with D possibly matching TRBD2 (5 bases). The CDR3 extends over 15 amino acids. Germline lookup yields CDR1 SGHVS and CDR2 FQNEAQ. V lost 4 bases and J lost 5, with 17 bases in between. Here the CDR3 reads CASSSQAVGGETQYF. CDR3 nucleotide sequence: TGTGCCAGCAGCTCCCAAGCGGTAGGCGGGGAGACCCAGTACTTC.

This rearrangement joins TRBV6-6 to TRBJ1-1, with 7 bases matching TRBD1. The CDR3 totals 13 residues. Germline CDR1 MNHNY, CDR2 SVGAGI (reference sequence). V lost 5 bases to trimming and J lost 4 bases; unmatched junction nucleotides: 4. CDR3 region: CASSKGQLTEAFF. The CDR3 DNA follows: TGTGCCAGCAGTAAGGGACAGCTCACTGAAGCTTTCTTT.

This clonotype was seen more than once but under ten times. The junction does not match germline at one end; this may be a read error. The J gene is TRBJ2-6, the V gene TRBV7-2, with a weak D call TRBD1 (5 bases). CDR3 length: 15 residues. Germline CDR1 and CDR2: SGHTA and FQGNSA. Written as DNA, the CDR3 is TGTGCCAGCAGCCTCAGCGTCTCTGGGGCCAACGTCCTGATTTTC. Its translation: CASSLSVSGANVLIF.

This clonotype appeared many times. The chain joins TRBV7-9 to TRBJ1-5, with TRBD1 matching over 9 bases. CDR1 and CDR2 from the germline V gene are SEHNR and FQNEAQ (reference sequence). The ends lost 3 bases at V and 2 bases at J; junction bases unmatched: 8. The CDR3 is made up of 17 amino acids. The CDR3 coding sequence is TGTGCCAGCAGCTTGCACCGTACAGGGGGCCGCAATCAGCCCCAGCATTTT. Encoded protein: CASSLHRTGGRNQPQHF.

This clonotype was detected a few times. The genes are TRBV25-1 and TRBJ1-5; 12 bases align to TRBD1. CDR3 length: 16 amino acids. V was clipped by 5 bases and J by 2 bases; unmatched bases: 4. CDR1 and CDR2 (germline): MGHDK, SYGVNS. CDR3 sequence (DNA): TGTGCCAGCAGTTCCGGGACAGGGGGCGGCAATCAGCCCCAGCATTTT. This encodes CASSSGTGGGNQPQHF.

This clonotype has a handful of counts. This chain connects TRBV7-9 to TRBJ1-1, with unresolved D. The germline V and J ends were trimmed by 6 bases and 1 base, with 9 bases remaining between them. Germline CDR1 is SEHNR and CDR2 is FQNEAQ (reference sequence). The CDR3 is 13 residues long. The CDR3 sequence is CASRVVGNTEAFF. CDR3 nucleotides: TGTGCCAGCAGGGTGGTTGGGAACACTGAAGCTTTCTTT.

This clonotype was counted only a few times. The V call is TRBV2, the J call TRBJ1-1; D is uncertain. The ends were cut back, 8 bases at V and 6 bases at J, with 13 bases in the middle. This CDR3 comprises 12 residues. The germline gives CDR1 SNHLY, CDR2 FYNNEI. As DNA, the CDR3 is TGTGCCAGCTTCCTAGGGCGGCCTGAAGCTTTCTTT. Encoded protein: CASFLGRPEAFF.